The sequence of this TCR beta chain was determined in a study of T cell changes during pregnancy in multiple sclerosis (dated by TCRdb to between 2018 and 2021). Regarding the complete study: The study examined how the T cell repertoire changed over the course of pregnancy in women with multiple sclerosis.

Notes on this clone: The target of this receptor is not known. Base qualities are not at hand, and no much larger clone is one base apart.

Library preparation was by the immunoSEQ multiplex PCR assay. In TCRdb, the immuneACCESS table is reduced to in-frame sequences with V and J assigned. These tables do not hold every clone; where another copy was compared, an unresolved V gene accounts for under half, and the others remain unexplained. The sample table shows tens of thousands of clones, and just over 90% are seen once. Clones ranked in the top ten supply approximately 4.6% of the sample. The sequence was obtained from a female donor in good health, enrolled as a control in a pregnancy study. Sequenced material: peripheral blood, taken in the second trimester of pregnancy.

The nucleotide sequence reads as follows: TGTGCCAGCAGCCAAGAACAGGGATCGGGTCAGCCCCAGCATTTT. The encoded protein is CASSQEQGSGQPQHF. The rearranged segments are TRBV5-5 and TRBJ1-5; TRBD1 is perhaps the D gene, given 6 matching bases. V sheds 4 bases and J sheds 6 bases, leaving 17 bases between their ends. The CDR3 starts with the cysteine, ends with the phenylalanine, and has 15 residues. Left in the record is the CDR3 DNA by itself, 45 bases read in frame from the first base. For CDR1 and CDR2, the germline V gene (reference sequence) lists SGHKS and YYEKEE.